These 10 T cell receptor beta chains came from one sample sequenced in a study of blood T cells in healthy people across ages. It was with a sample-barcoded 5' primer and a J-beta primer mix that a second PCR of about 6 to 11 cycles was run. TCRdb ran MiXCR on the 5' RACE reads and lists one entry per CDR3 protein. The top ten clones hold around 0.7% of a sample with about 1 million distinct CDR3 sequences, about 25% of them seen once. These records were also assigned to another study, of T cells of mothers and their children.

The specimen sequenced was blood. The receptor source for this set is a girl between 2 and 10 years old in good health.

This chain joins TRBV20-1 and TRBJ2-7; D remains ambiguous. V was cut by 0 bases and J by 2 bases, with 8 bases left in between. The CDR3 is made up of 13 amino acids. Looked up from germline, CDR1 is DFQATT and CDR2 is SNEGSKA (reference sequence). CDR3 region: CSARDADPYEQYF. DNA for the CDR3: TGCAGTGCTAGAGACGCAGATCCCTACGAGCAGTACTTC.

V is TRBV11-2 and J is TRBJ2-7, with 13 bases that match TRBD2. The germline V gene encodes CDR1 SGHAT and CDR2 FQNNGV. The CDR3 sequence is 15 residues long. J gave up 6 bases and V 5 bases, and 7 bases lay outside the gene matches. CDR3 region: CASSTRLAGGSEQYF. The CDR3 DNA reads TGTGCCAGCAGCACCAGACTAGCGGGAGGTAGCGAGCAGTACTTC.

CDR3 nucleotide sequence: TGTGCCAGCAGGCCGGACAGACGATATGGCTACACCTTC. Protein: CASRPDRRYGYTF. This chain uses TRBV5-6 with TRBJ1-2; tentative D call: TRBD1 (6 bases). The CDR3 has 13 amino acids. From germline, CDR1 is SGHDT and CDR2 YYEEEE. The V and J ends lost 5 bases and 5 bases respectively, with 13 bases between them.

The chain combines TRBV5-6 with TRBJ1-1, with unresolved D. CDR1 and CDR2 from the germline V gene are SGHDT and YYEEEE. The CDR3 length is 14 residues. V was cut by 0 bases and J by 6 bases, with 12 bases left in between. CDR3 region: CASSLAHMVAEAFF. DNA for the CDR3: TGTGCCAGCAGCTTGGCCCATATGGTAGCTGAAGCTTTCTTT.

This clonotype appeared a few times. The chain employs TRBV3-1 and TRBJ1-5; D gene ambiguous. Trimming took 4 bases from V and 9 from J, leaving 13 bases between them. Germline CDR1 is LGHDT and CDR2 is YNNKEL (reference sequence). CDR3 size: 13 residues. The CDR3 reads CASSPYSGGPQHF. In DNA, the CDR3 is TGTGCCAGCAGCCCCTATAGCGGCGGGCCCCAGCATTTT.

The CDR3 is CASSPLYPAAYEQYF. CDR3 nucleotide sequence: TGCGCCAGCAGCCCGCTATATCCCGCGGCCTACGAGCAGTACTTC. V is TRBV4-1 and J is TRBJ2-7; no firm D call. V lost 4 bases to trimming and J lost 2 bases, with 15 bases between them. Germline V lookup: CDR1 MGHRA, CDR2 YSYEKL. CDR3 length: 15 amino acids.

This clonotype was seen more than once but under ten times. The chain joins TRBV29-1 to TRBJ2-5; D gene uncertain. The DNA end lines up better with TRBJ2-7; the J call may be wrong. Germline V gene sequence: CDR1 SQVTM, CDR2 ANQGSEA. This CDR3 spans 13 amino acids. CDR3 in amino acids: CSVARRNAYEQYF. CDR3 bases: TGCAGCGTTGCCCGGCGAAATGCCTACGAGCAGTACTTC.

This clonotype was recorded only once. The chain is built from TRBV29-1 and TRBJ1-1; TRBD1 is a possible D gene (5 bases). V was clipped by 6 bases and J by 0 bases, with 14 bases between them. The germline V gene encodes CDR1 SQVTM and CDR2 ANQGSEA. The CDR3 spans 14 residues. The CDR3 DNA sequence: TGCAGCGTGGGGGATGACGGAGTGAACACTGAAGCTTTCTTT. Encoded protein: CSVGDDGVNTEAFF.

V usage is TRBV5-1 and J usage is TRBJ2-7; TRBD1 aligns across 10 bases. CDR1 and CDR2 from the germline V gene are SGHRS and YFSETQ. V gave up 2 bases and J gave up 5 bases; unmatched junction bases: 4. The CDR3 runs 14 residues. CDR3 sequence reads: CASSFSGTGDEQYF. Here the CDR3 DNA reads TGCGCCAGCAGCTTCTCCGGGACAGGGGACGAGCAGTACTTC.

The CDR3 sequence is CASSPLGGYEQYF. CDR3 nucleotide sequence: TGTGCCAGCAGTCCACTCGGGGGGTACGAGCAGTACTTC. The J gene is TRBJ2-7, the V gene TRBV6-5; 7 bases align to TRBD2. J was trimmed by 4 bases and V by 5 bases; bases with no gene match: 5. Germline loops: CDR1 MNHEY, CDR2 SVGAGI. CDR3 length: 13 amino acids.